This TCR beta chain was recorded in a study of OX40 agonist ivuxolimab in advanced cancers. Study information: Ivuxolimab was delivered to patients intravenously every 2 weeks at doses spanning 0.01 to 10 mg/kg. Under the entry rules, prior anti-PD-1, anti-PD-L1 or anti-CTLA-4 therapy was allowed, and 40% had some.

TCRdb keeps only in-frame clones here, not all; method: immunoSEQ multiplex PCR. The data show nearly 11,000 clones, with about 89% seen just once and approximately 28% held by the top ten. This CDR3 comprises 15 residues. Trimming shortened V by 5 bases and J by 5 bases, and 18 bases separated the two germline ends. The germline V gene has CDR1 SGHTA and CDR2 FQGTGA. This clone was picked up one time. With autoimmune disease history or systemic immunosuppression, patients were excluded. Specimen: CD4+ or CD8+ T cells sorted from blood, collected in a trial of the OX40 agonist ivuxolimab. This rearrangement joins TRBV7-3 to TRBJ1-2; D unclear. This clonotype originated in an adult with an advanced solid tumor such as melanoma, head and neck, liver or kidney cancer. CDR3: CASSTRQVLSYGYTF. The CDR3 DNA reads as TGTGCCAGCAGCACAAGACAAGTCCTAAGTTATGGCTACACCTTC.